These 24 T cell receptor beta chains were all obtained from the same sample, sequenced in a study of T cell repertoires in cytomegalovirus infection. One entry per CDR3 protein results from TCRdb running MiXCR on the reads. The data hold approximately 7,900 distinct CDR3 sequences, with less than 65% observed a single time. The antigens for these receptors are not known. The sequencing input was PBMCs, sequenced either directly or after in vitro stimulation (not recorded which). These receptors were obtained from a human donor in good health (CMV status not recorded). Some clones in this sample may be carry-over from other donors' samples.

This clonotype was seen a handful of times. The chain has TRBV5-8 and TRBJ2-1; TRBD1 might be the D (6 bases). Germline assignment: CDR1 SGHTS and CDR2 YDEGEE. V was pared by 7 bases and J by 8 bases, with 28 bases between. This CDR3 comprises 17 residues. The CDR3 sequence is CASPTSYLGTQEDEQFF. In DNA, the CDR3 is TGTGCCAGCCCAACTTCTTACCTTGGGACACAAGAAGATGAGCAGTTCTTC.

V and J are TRBV9 and TRBJ2-2; 13 bases are a match to TRBD2. Germline assignment: CDR1 SGDLS and CDR2 YYNGEE. J lost 5 bases, V lost 3 bases, and 4 bases had no gene match. The CDR3 totals 16 residues. In DNA form, the CDR3 reads TGTGCCAGCAGCGGCGGGACTAGCGGGGAGACCGGGGAGCTGTTTTTT. Protein: CASSGGTSGETGELFF. The whole variable domain, filled in from reference TRBV9 and TRBJ2-2, reads DSGVTQTPKHLITATGQRVTLRCSPRSGDLSVYWYQQSLDQGLQFLIQYYNGEERAKGNILERFSAQQFPDLHSELNLSSLELGDSALYFCASSGGTSGETGELFFGEGSRLTVL.

Turning to this clonotype: In this CDR3 the conserved last residue, phenylalanine or tryptophan, is missing, so a read error is likely. No DNA is shown, since the ends of the CDR3 on it are uncertain; the CDR3 is the one TCRdb lists. The chain uses TRBV7-2 and TRBJ1-2. Counting both end residues, the CDR3 totals 19 amino acids. Per the germline V gene, CDR1 is SGHTA and CDR2 is FQGNSA. CDR3 protein: CASSLGEDTPTGLGSGYTL.

The rearrangement links TRBV7-2 to TRBJ1-2; 7 bases map to TRBD1. V was clipped by 1 base and J by 10 bases; unmatched bases: 24. There are 19 residues in the CDR3. The V gene's germline CDR1 is SGHTA and CDR2 FQGNSA. CDR3 nucleotide sequence: TGTGCCAGCAGCTTAGGTGACGTCACTCCGACAGGGTTGGTTATTTTCTACACCTTC. As protein: CASSLGDVTPTGLVIFYTF.

This clonotype appeared many times. The CDR3 region has the DNA TGTGCCAGCAGCCAAGATGGGGGGCGGGAGCTGTTTTTT. Its translation is CASSQDGGRELFF. This rearrangement joins TRBV4-2 to TRBJ2-2; tentatively, D is TRBD1 or TRBD2 (6 bases each). The germline V gene encodes CDR1 LGHNA and CDR2 YNFKEQ. The V and J ends lost 0 bases and 9 bases respectively, with 8 bases between them. This CDR3 comprises 13 residues.

The rearrangement joins TRBV7-2 to TRBJ1-1, with no clear D. Trimming cost V 0 bases and J 0 bases, with 8 bases left between them. There are 15 residues in the CDR3. Germline V CDR1 and CDR2: SGHTA, FQGNSA. In DNA, the CDR3 is TGTGCCAGCAGCTTAGCTCCGGGGTTGAACACTGAAGCTTTCTTT. Translated, it gives CASSLAPGLNTEAFF.

V is TRBV7-2 and J is TRBJ1-4; no clear D gene. Trimming took 4 bases from V and 7 from J, leaving 13 bases between them. The CDR3 sequence is 14 residues long. The germline gives CDR1 SGHTA, CDR2 FQGNSA. The CDR3 DNA sequence: TGTGCCAGCAGCTCCCGGACCCTAGGTGAAAAACTGTTTTTT. It codes for CASSSRTLGEKLFF.

CDR3 nucleotide sequence: TGCGCCAGCAGTGAGTTCAAGTGGACTGAAGCTTTCTTT. It specifies CASSEFKWTEAFF. V usage is TRBV10-1 and J usage is TRBJ1-1; D uncertain. V dropped 1 base and J dropped 5 bases, with 8 bases sitting between them. In germline, CDR1 is WNHNN, CDR2 SYGVQD (reference sequence). The CDR3 length is 13 residues.

About this clonotype: Because the CDR3 is missing its conserved closing phenylalanine or tryptophan, this is likely a read error. Because the CDR3's place on the DNA is in doubt, the DNA is left out and the CDR3 is given as listed by TCRdb. The chain joins TRBV10-3 to TRBJ1-5; the table's D gene call, TRBD1, was not cross checked with the DNA. Germline V lookup: CDR1 ENHRY, CDR2 SYGVKD. The CDR3 region is 20 residues in length, termini included. The CDR3 sequence is CAISEPEQGSDETRNQPKHC.

In regard to this clonotype: As the CDR3 is not closed by the conserved phenylalanine or tryptophan, this likely results from a read error. The rearrangement uses TRBV10-3 and TRBJ1-5, with D perhaps TRBD1 (6 bases). Germline CDR1 ENHRY, CDR2 SYGVKD. There are 20 residues in the CDR3. In DNA, the CDR3 is TGTGCCATCCGTGATTCGGAACAGGGTAGTGACGAGACTCGCACTCAGCCCCAGCATTGT. It specifies CAIRDSEQGSDETRTQPQHC.

As regards this clonotype: The junction shows a germline mismatch at one end, possibly a read error. The rearrangement links TRBV20-1 to TRBJ2-3; tentative D call: TRBD1 (6 bases). This CDR3 is built from 14 residues. Germline values: CDR1 DFQATT, CDR2 SNEGSKA (reference sequence). This chain's CDR3 is CSSSDQGITDTQYF. The CDR3 nucleotides read TGCAGTTCTAGTGACCAGGGGATCACAGATACGCAGTATTTT.

The J gene is TRBJ2-4, the V gene TRBV7-9, with D possibly TRBD2 on 5 matching bases. CDR3 length: 13 amino acids. Germline values: CDR1 SEHNR, CDR2 FQNEAQ (reference sequence). V was shortened by 9 bases and J by 4 bases, with 13 bases between the two germline ends. The CDR3 DNA reads as TGTGCCAGGCGACCGAGGGCTAAAAACATTCAGTACTTC. Its protein product is CARRPRAKNIQYF.

Regarding this clonotype: Its ends do not fully match the called genes, so a read error is possible. The rearrangement uses TRBV6-5 and TRBJ1-5, with 8 bases identical to TRBD1. The CDR3 contains 15 residues. CDR1 MNHEY and CDR2 SVGAGI come from the germline V gene. The CDR3, as DNA: TGTGCCACAGGCCTCCGACAGGGGACCAAGCTGCCTCAGCAGTTT. Amino acids: CATGLRQGTKLPQQF.

The rearrangement links TRBV9 to TRBJ2-3; TRBD2 agrees at 9 bases. The CDR3 covers 17 residues. The J segment lost 2 bases and the V segment lost 0 bases, leaving 7 bases of the junction unmatched. Germline loops: CDR1 SGDLS, CDR2 YYNGEE. CDR3: CASSVGASGDFTDTQYF. As DNA, the CDR3 is TGTGCCAGCAGCGTAGGGGCTAGCGGGGACTTCACAGATACGCAGTATTTT. The whole variable domain, remainder taken from reference TRBV9 and TRBJ2-3, is DSGVTQTPKHLITATGQRVTLRCSPRSGDLSVYWYQQSLDQGLQFLIQYYNGEERAKGNILERFSAQQFPDLHSELNLSSLELGDSALYFCASSVGASGDFTDTQYFGPGTRLTVL.

With respect to this clonotype: Mismatch with germline at one junction end may stem from a read error. The chain couples TRBV20-1 to TRBJ1-5; 8 positions match TRBD1. This CDR3 is built from 16 residues. Looked up from germline, CDR1 is DFQATT and CDR2 is SNEGSKA (reference sequence). The CDR3: CIAGARGLYSNQPQHF. For the CDR3, the DNA is TGCATTGCTGGGGCCAGGGGGCTTTATAGCAATCAGCCCCAGCATTTT.

About this clonotype: As the CDR3 is not closed by the conserved phenylalanine or tryptophan, this likely results from a read error. CDR3 loop: CASTWTGVFYTC. The CDR3 nucleotides are TGTGCCAGCACCTGGACAGGGGTTTTCTACACCTGC. This sequence joins TRBV5-5 and TRBJ1-2; 9 bases are a match to TRBD1. The CDR3 length is 12 residues. Trimming at V came to 6 bases and at J to 10 bases, leaving 7 bases not matched to a gene. CDR1 is SGHKS, CDR2 YYEKEE, per germline (reference sequence).

DNA for the CDR3: TGTGCCAGCAGTGAAGCGCTCATGACGGGACTCACAGATACGCAGTATTTT. Protein: CASSEALMTGLTDTQYF. This chain uses TRBV2 with TRBJ2-3; TRBD2 is a possible D gene (6 bases). V shed 0 bases and J shed 2 bases, with 15 bases lying between them. Per the germline V gene, CDR1 is SNHLY and CDR2 is FYNNEI. The CDR3 extends over 17 amino acids.

In this sample, this clonotype turned up many times. The chain employs TRBV6-2 or TRBV6-3 and TRBJ2-3; TRBD1 matches at 8 bases. Per germline, CDR1 MNHEY and CDR2 SVGEGT. The CDR3 is 15 residues long. Trimming at V came to 6 bases and at J to 3 bases, leaving 8 bases not matched to a gene. CDR3 sequence (DNA): TGTGCCAGCAGCCCTCACGGACAGGGAACAGATACGCAGTATTTT. This encodes CASSPHGQGTDTQYF.

The rearrangement uses TRBV7-9 and TRBJ2-5; maybe TRBD2 (7 bases). The CDR3 extends over 14 amino acids. The germline V gene encodes CDR1 SEHNR and CDR2 FQNEAQ (reference sequence). With 5 bases removed from V and 2 bases from J, the gap between germline ends came to 12 bases. The CDR3 nucleotides are TGTGCCAGCAGCGAGCGGGGACAACAAGAGACCCAGTACTTC. Protein: CASSERGQQETQYF.

This chain uses TRBV7-2 with TRBJ1-2; D remains ambiguous. Trimming stripped 1 base from V and 10 bases from J, with 31 bases between. This CDR3 is 19 amino acids long. Germline-derived CDR1 and CDR2 are SGHTA and FQGNSA. The CDR3 protein is CASSLGDVTPTWLVSYYTF. DNA of the CDR3: TGTGCCAGCAGCTTAGGTGACGTCACTCCGACATGGTTGGTAAGTTACTACACCTTC.

V and J are TRBV4-1 and TRBJ2-3; the D gene is possibly TRBD2 (6 bases). The CDR3 consists of 16 residues. V lost 2 bases, J lost 0 bases, and 12 bases lay in between. The germline V gene has CDR1 MGHRA and CDR2 YSYEKL. This CDR3 reads CASSQLGGSSTDTQYF. The DNA of the CDR3 is TGCGCCAGCAGCCAATTGGGGGGTAGTAGCACAGATACGCAGTATTTT.

This clonotype has a handful of counts. This chain links TRBV6-5 with TRBJ1-6, with TRBD1 as a possible D gene (5 bases). In germline, CDR1 is MNHEY, CDR2 SVGAGI. This CDR3 region has 18 residues. Trimming took off 4 bases at V and 7 bases at J, with 23 bases between the two ends. The CDR3 region has the DNA TGTGCCAGCAGTTCCCCCTGGCGGGGGGGGAGTTTGAATTCACCCCTCCACTTT. This sequence encodes CASSSPWRGGSLNSPLHF.

To note about this clonotype: In this CDR3 the conserved last residue, phenylalanine or tryptophan, is missing, so a read error is likely. J is TRBJ1-2 and V is TRBV27, with D uncertain. The germline V gene has CDR1 MNHEY and CDR2 SMNVEV (reference sequence). This CDR3 spans 14 amino acids. The DNA for the CDR3 is TGTGCCCGCAGAACACCGGGAGCTAACTATGGCTACACCTTA. Its protein is CARRTPGANYGYTL.

Notes on this clonotype: One junction end does not reproduce the germline sequence, and a read error may be involved. The chain is built from TRBV7-9 and TRBJ1-2; 7 bases align to TRBD1. The CDR3 spans 16 residues. Germline V gene sequence: CDR1 SEHNR, CDR2 FQNEAQ (reference sequence). The CDR3 bases are TGTGCAAGCAGCTTAAAAGACAGGGAGGCTACTAATGGCGACACCTTC. It codes for CASSLKDREATNGDTF.